This T cell receptor (beta chain) comes out of a study of beta chain features in type 1 diabetes. This clone turned up a few times. No antigen is known for it. The V segment lost 6 bases and the J segment 4 bases; nucleotides outside the gene matches: 3. The germline V gene encodes CDR1 LGHNA and CDR2 YNFKEQ. This CDR3 has 14 amino acids. Study-wide results and limits: Sampled from patients, naive, central memory and Treg TCRB repertoires appeared more similar than those sampled from healthy donors. These data did not resolve whether HLA type affects TCRB rearrangement.

Sequenced material consisted of expressed TCRB transcripts (all of the isolated RNA was reverse transcribed). The table came from immunoSEQ multiplex PCR; TCRdb's copy has only in-frame clones and leaves some out. The sample contains about 360,000 clones, over 9.5% of which appear only once. Sequencing was done on a sample of naive CD4+ T cells from blood. The source is a man between 18 and 35 years old in good health. The V call is TRBV4-2, the J call TRBJ1-4, with 9 bases fitting TRBD1. This chain's CDR3 is CASSSGQGNEKLFF. As DNA, the CDR3 is TGTGCCAGCAGTTCGGGACAGGGTAATGAAAAACTGTTTTTT.